This TCR beta chain was captured in a study of PD-L1 blockade in urothelial cancer. About the research overall: Of some 29 patients, almost 26 were males with bladder-origin urothelial cancer.

The V segment lost 4 bases and the J segment 5 bases; nucleotides outside the gene matches: 6. This CDR3 has 15 residues. The germline CDR1 and CDR2 sequences are SGHVS and FQNEAQ. Every PCR was spiked with synthetic TCR analog templates. Measured with immunoSEQ multiplex PCR; TCRdb has only the in-frame clones, and not every one. The top ten hold about 5.6% of the sample, which has 17,000 or so clones, about nine tenths seen once. Urothelial carcinoma affected the patients, and it was locally advanced or metastatic. The receptor's source is a man between 50 and 59 years old with urothelial cancer. The starting material was PBMCs, obtained around atezolizumab (anti-PD-L1) treatment. J is TRBJ2-3 and V is TRBV7-8, with TRBD2 identical over 10 bases. DNA for the CDR3: TGTGCCAGCAGCTCTCTAGCGGGAGTGGTAGATACGCAGTATTTT. It translates to CASSSLAGVVDTQYF.